This is a list of T cell receptor beta chains from one sample in a study of T-cell memory formation after mild COVID-19. TCRdb re-analysed the 5' RACE reads in MiXCR, keeping a single row per CDR3 protein. The profile covers under 250,000 distinct CDR3 sequences, with around 30% appearing a single time and over 9.5% taken by the ten largest. The sample was PBMCs or a T cell subset sorted from them (not recorded which). The receptor source for this set is an adult woman who had mild COVID-19 (a few samples of this study predate the infection). Cell type and time point are not known. Both conserved end residues are part of each CDR3. A D gene is named only where the DNA matches it firmly. Not every row has a clone size; where given, it reads once, few, many or a size class.

clone_size	d_call	j_call	v_call	cdr3_aa	cdr3_nt
-	TRBD2	TRBJ2-7	TRBV20-1	CSARGLAGAHEQYF	TGCAGTGCTAGGGGACTAGCGGGAGCACACGAGCAGTACTTC
once	TRBD1	TRBJ2-7	TRBV30	CAWSPGGGHEQYF	TGTGCCTGGAGTCCAGGGGGTGGCCACGAGCAGTACTTC
few	TRBD1	TRBJ2-7	TRBV4-3	CASSPDRFSYEQYF	TGCGCCAGCAGCCCGGACAGGTTCTCCTACGAGCAGTACTTC
-	TRBD1	TRBJ2-1	TRBV7-9	CASSLGTGNEQFF	TGTGCCAGCAGCTTAGGGACAGGTAATGAGCAGTTCTTC
few	-	TRBJ2-1	TRBV7-3	CASSSGGQKLYNEQFF	TGTGCCAGCAGCTCGGGGGGACAGAAGTTGTACAATGAGCAGTTCTTC
-	TRBD1	TRBJ2-7	TRBV5-5	CASYLDRGRDEQYF	TGTGCCAGTTACCTGGACAGGGGGCGGGACGAGCAGTACTTC
-	-	TRBJ2-5	TRBV5-1	CASSWREAEETQYF	TGCGCCAGCAGCTGGAGAGAGGCCGAAGAGACCCAGTACTTC
-	-	TRBJ2-7	TRBV4-2	CASSQDVRGHRAYEQYF	TGTGCCAGCAGCCAAGATGTGAGGGGACACCGGGCCTACGAGCAGTACTTC
-	TRBD1	TRBJ2-1	TRBV6-6	CASKGTGLTEQFF	TGTGCCAGCAAGGGGACAGGGTTGACTGAGCAGTTCTTC
-	TRBD1	TRBJ2-7	TRBV20-1	CSAQLDRGNSYEQYF	TGCAGTGCTCAATTGGACAGGGGAAACTCCTACGAGCAGTACTTC
few	-	TRBJ2-7	TRBV5-1	CASSLSTVFSYEQYF	TGCGCCAGCAGCTTATCGACAGTTTTCTCCTACGAGCAGTACTTC
-	-	TRBJ1-2	TRBV5-1	CASSSGPLPLYGYTF	TGCGCCAGCAGCTCGGGGCCCCTACCTCTTTATGGCTACACCTTC
few	-	TRBJ2-3	TRBV7-9	CASSLNRDTQYF	TGTGCCAGCAGTCTAAACCGAGATACGCAGTATTTT
few	-	TRBJ2-2	TRBV9	CASTGTATNTGELFF	TGTGCCAGCACCGGGACGGCAACGAACACCGGGGAGCTGTTTTTT
few	-	TRBJ2-5	TRBV11-2	CASRRSGQETQYF	TGTGCCAGCCGAAGAAGCGGCCAAGAGACCCAGTACTTC
-	-	TRBJ2-1	TRBV7-9	CASSLSSLHSEQFF	TGTGCCAGCAGCTTAAGCTCGCTCCACAGTGAGCAGTTCTTC
few	-	TRBJ1-2	TRBV4-2	CASSQDERGYTF	TGTGCCAGCAGCCAAGATGAGAGGGGCTACACCTTC
-	-	TRBJ2-1	TRBV24-1	CATSATGRGGYNEQFF	TGTGCCACCAGTGCGACGGGGAGGGGGGGCTACAATGAGCAGTTCTTC
-	-	TRBJ1-5	TRBV3-1	CASSHQGDQPQHF	TGTGCCAGCAGCCATCAGGGCGATCAGCCCCAGCATTTT
few	TRBD2	TRBJ2-7	TRBV25-1	CASSPRLAGASYEQYF	TGTGCCAGCAGTCCCCGACTAGCGGGAGCCTCCTACGAGCAGTACTTC
-	TRBD2	TRBJ2-7	TRBV7-9	CASSLRSGGVNEQYF	TGTGCCAGCAGCTTAAGAAGCGGGGGGGTAAACGAGCAGTACTTC
-	-	TRBJ2-5	TRBV20-1	CSGTDRETQYF	TGCAGTGGCACAGATCGAGAGACCCAGTACTTC
-	-	TRBJ2-2	TRBV30	CAWTGLSNTGELFF	TGTGCCTGGACAGGGCTTTCGAACACCGGGGAGCTGTTTTTT
few	TRBD1	TRBJ2-5	TRBV7-2	CASSLVGQGAKTQYF	TGTGCCAGCAGCTTAGTAGGGCAGGGGGCGAAGACCCAGTACTTC
-	-	TRBJ2-2	TRBV30	CAWKEDTGELFF	TGTGCCTGGAAAGAGGACACCGGGGAGCTGTTTTTT
-	-	TRBJ2-3	TRBV6-5	CASSYRRAATDTQYF	TGTGCCAGCAGTTACCGTCGCGCTGCCACAGATACGCAGTATTTT
-	-	TRBJ1-1	TRBV4-1	CASSRGAVNTEAFF	TGCGCCAGCAGCCGGGGGGCAGTGAACACTGAAGCTTTCTTT
-	-	TRBJ1-1	TRBV18	CASSPQGTEAFF	TGTGCCAGCTCACCACAGGGAACTGAAGCTTTCTTT
-	-	TRBJ2-3	TRBV9	CASSVVGAGLDTQYF	TGTGCCAGCAGCGTAGTCGGTGCGGGGTTAGATACGCAGTATTTT
once	-	TRBJ1-3	TRBV9	CASSADLGAGNTIYF	TGTGCCAGCAGCGCGGATTTAGGGGCCGGAAACACCATATATTTT
few	-	TRBJ2-1	TRBV30	CAWDSSYNEQFF	TGTGCCTGGGACAGTTCCTACAATGAGCAGTTCTTC
-	-	TRBJ2-1	TRBV20-1	CSARDWDPGNEQFF	TGCAGTGCTAGAGATTGGGACCCCGGTAATGAGCAGTTCTTC
-	-	TRBJ1-1	TRBV20-1	CSATNGGGITEAFF	TGCAGTGCCACGAACGGGGGTGGAATCACTGAAGCTTTCTTT
few	TRBD1	TRBJ2-7	TRBV4-1	CASSPQTGTGAYEQYF	TGCGCCAGCAGCCCACAAACCGGGACAGGGGCCTACGAGCAGTACTTC
few	TRBD1	TRBJ1-3	TRBV28	CATVEFGTGLSGNTIYF	TGTGCCACCGTGGAATTCGGGACAGGGCTCTCTGGAAACACCATATATTTT
-	TRBD2	TRBJ2-3	TRBV5-1	CASSLPLAGDTDTQYF	TGCGCCAGCAGCTTGCCACTAGCGGGAGACACAGATACGCAGTATTTT
few	-	TRBJ2-1	TRBV5-1	CASSSTRENNEQFF	TGCGCCAGCAGCTCGACTAGAGAGAACAATGAGCAGTTCTTC
-	TRBD2	TRBJ2-1	TRBV29-1	CSVSRLAGGNEQFF	TGCAGCGTCTCGAGACTAGCGGGGGGAAATGAGCAGTTCTTC
few	TRBD2	TRBJ2-3	TRBV5-1	CASSNGRADTQYF	TGCGCCAGCAGCAATGGGAGGGCGGATACGCAGTATTTT
-	-	TRBJ1-1	TRBV4-1	CASSDARGATEAFF	TGCGCCAGCAGCGACGCGCGGGGGGCCACTGAAGCTTTCTTT
few	-	TRBJ2-1	TRBV7-6	CASSSEGGVFYNEQFF	TGTGCCAGCAGTTCAGAGGGGGGGGTGTTCTACAATGAGCAGTTCTTC
-	TRBD2	TRBJ2-5	TRBV4-1	CASSGTSGGPWETQYF	TGCGCCAGCAGTGGGACTAGCGGGGGGCCATGGGAGACCCAGTACTTC
-	TRBD2	TRBJ2-1	TRBV11-3	CASSSGLAGDHEQFF	TGTGCCAGCAGCTCGGGACTAGCGGGGGATCATGAGCAGTTCTTC
few	-	TRBJ2-7	TRBV10-3	CAISGGLGYEQYF	TGTGCCATCAGTGGAGGTCTGGGGTACGAGCAGTACTTC
few	-	TRBJ2-1	TRBV12-3/TRBV12-4	CASSPARAPHNEQFF	TGTGCCAGCAGCCCGGCGCGGGCCCCCCACAATGAGCAGTTCTTC
few	-	TRBJ2-7	TRBV3-1	CASSPGIQLGEQYF	TGTGCCAGCAGCCCCGGGATCCAATTGGGGGAGCAGTACTTC
once	-	TRBJ2-3	TRBV5-1	CASSDAQGEDTQYF	TGCGCCAGCAGCGACGCACAGGGAGAAGATACGCAGTATTTT
few	TRBD1	TRBJ1-2	TRBV7-3	CASSNRGTGPYGYTF	TGTGCCAGCAGCAACAGAGGGACAGGACCCTATGGCTACACCTTC
-	-	TRBJ1-5	TRBV30	CAWSVALGNQPQHF	TGTGCCTGGAGTGTAGCCCTGGGCAATCAGCCCCAGCATTTT
-	-	TRBJ2-5	TRBV4-1	CASSHARGAGEETQYF	TGCGCCAGCAGCCATGCCCGGGGGGCCGGAGAAGAGACCCAGTACTTC
-	-	TRBJ2-1	TRBV7-9	CASSSGAQQFF	TGTGCCAGCAGCTCGGGGGCCCAGCAGTTCTTC